These 15 T cell receptor beta chains share one sample of origin, sequenced in a study of T-cell reconstitution after alpha-beta-depleted transplantation in children. During its preparation, the TCRbeta library received unique molecular identifiers. TCRdb reprocessed the PCR reads with MiXCR, giving one entry per CDR3 protein. The table has 450,000 to 600,000 distinct CDR3 sequences, around a third seen once. This specimen was PBMCs from the stem cell graft donor, taken from the stem cell graft. The receptors were sampled from a human donor who donated a stem cell graft to a child with aplastic anemia.

The V call is TRBV27, the J call TRBJ2-7, with D possibly matching TRBD2 (6 bases). Between the trimmed V and J ends, which lost 0 bases and 5 bases, there was a span of 11 bases. Per germline, CDR1 MNHEY and CDR2 SMNVEV (reference sequence). The CDR3 totals 14 residues. CDR3 nucleotide sequence: TGTGCCAGCAGTTTATCCCGGGGGAGTCACGAGCAGTACTTC. Protein product: CASSLSRGSHEQYF.

The chain employs TRBV6-1 and TRBJ2-7; the D call may be TRBD1 or TRBD2 (5 bases each). Trimming cost V 6 bases and J 1 base, with 13 bases left between them. Germline assignment: CDR1 MNHNS and CDR2 SASEGT. CDR3 size: 14 residues. The CDR3 loop reads CASRPRDVSYEQYV. CDR3 coding DNA: TGTGCCAGCAGACCTAGGGACGTGTCCTACGAGCAGTACGTC.

The chain carries TRBV27 and TRBJ2-1; D gene ambiguous. The CDR3 is made up of 17 amino acids. V lost 2 bases and J lost 8, with 22 bases in between. CDR1 and CDR2 from the germline V gene are MNHEY and SMNVEV (reference sequence). As DNA, the CDR3 is TGTGCCAGCAGTTTAACACTCCCGAGACGGTTTATGGATGAGCAGTTCTTC. Amino acid sequence: CASSLTLPRRFMDEQFF.

In this sample, this clonotype turned up a few times. The chain employs TRBV9 and TRBJ2-1, with D maybe TRBD2 (6 bases). The CDR3 extends over 13 amino acids. Germline V gene lookup returns CDR1 SGDLS and CDR2 YYNGEE. Trimming took off 0 bases at V and 8 bases at J, with 9 bases between the two ends. CDR3 coding DNA: TGTGCCAGCAGCGTAGCTTGGGAGGATGAGCAGTTCTTC. Translating gives CASSVAWEDEQFF. Full variable domain (outside the CDR3, taken from reference TRBV9 and TRBJ2-1): DSGVTQTPKHLITATGQRVTLRCSPRSGDLSVYWYQQSLDQGLQFLIQYYNGEERAKGNILERFSAQQFPDLHSELNLSSLELGDSALYFCASSVAWEDEQFFGPGTRLTVL.

V is TRBV30 and J is TRBJ1-1; D not resolved. CDR1 and CDR2 from the germline V gene are GTSNPN and SVGIG (reference sequence). V gave up 5 bases and J gave up 5 bases, with 9 bases separating them. The CDR3 has 11 residues. Written as DNA, the CDR3 is TGTGCCTGGGTGGGAGCTACTGAAGCTTTCTTT. Its translation is CAWVGATEAFF.

V and J are TRBV29-1 and TRBJ2-7; the match to TRBD1 covers 7 bases. The junction had 7 bases not matched to a gene; V was cut back by 7 bases and J by 4 bases. Germline loops: CDR1 SQVTM, CDR2 ANQGSEA. The CDR3 is made up of 12 amino acids. This CDR3 is CSGGAGGYEQYF. The CDR3 coding sequence is TGCAGCGGTGGGGCAGGGGGTTACGAGCAGTACTTC.

J is TRBJ2-7 and V is TRBV28, with a weak D call TRBD2 (6 bases). The length of the CDR3 is 13 residues. Trimming took off 4 bases at V and 2 bases at J, with 9 bases between the two ends. CDR1 and CDR2 (germline): MDHEN, SYDVKM. CDR3 in amino acids: CASSSGTPYEQYF. The CDR3 DNA is TGTGCCAGCAGTTCCGGGACTCCCTACGAGCAGTACTTC.

The chain combines TRBV7-2 with TRBJ2-7; D tentatively fits TRBD1 or TRBD2 (5 bases each). V shed 5 bases and J shed 1 base, with 12 bases lying between them. The germline V gene encodes CDR1 SGHTA and CDR2 FQGNSA. The CDR3 spans 14 residues. This chain's CDR3 is CASSPARGSYEQYF. The DNA for the CDR3 is TGTGCCAGCAGCCCAGCGAGGGGATCCTACGAGCAGTACTTC.

This clonotype was seen many times. This sequence joins TRBV3-1 and TRBJ1-4, with a possible D match to TRBD1 (5 bases). The length of the CDR3 is 15 residues. Germline V gene lookup returns CDR1 LGHDT and CDR2 YNNKEL (reference sequence). The V and J ends lost 1 base and 8 bases respectively, with 14 bases between them. CDR3 residues: CASSQVITGSEKLFF. CDR3 sequence (DNA): TGTGCCAGCAGCCAAGTTATAACAGGCTCCGAAAAACTGTTTTTT.

The V call is TRBV12-3 or TRBV12-4, the J call TRBJ2-5; D uncertain. The CDR3 has 13 amino acids. Trimming cost V 6 bases and J 5 bases, with 13 bases left between them. The CDR3 here is CASSDRARETQYF. The CDR3 DNA sequence: TGTGCCAGCAGCGATAGGGCGAGGGAGACCCAGTACTTC.

This clonotype has only a few counts. The chain carries TRBV20-1 and TRBJ2-3, with 8 bases identical to TRBD2. The germline gives CDR1 DFQATT, CDR2 SNEGSKA (reference sequence). Trimming at V came to 1 base and at J to 6 bases, leaving 3 bases not matched to a gene. This CDR3 region has 13 residues. Written as DNA, the CDR3 is TGCAGTGCTAGAGTCGGACTAGCCGATACGCAGTATTTT. It translates to CSARVGLADTQYF.

In this sample, this clonotype turned up a few times. The chain carries TRBV11-2 and TRBJ2-6, with a weak D call TRBD1 (6 bases). The CDR3 consists of 18 residues. Germline V gene data show CDR1 as SGHAT and CDR2 as FQNNGV. V lost 3 bases to trimming and J lost 0 bases, with 15 bases between them. Written as DNA, the CDR3 is TGTGCCAGCAGCTTGGGACACCGGTTTTACTCTGGGGCCAACGTCCTGACTTTC. Translating it yields CASSLGHRFYSGANVLTF.

This clonotype was observed a handful of times. The V call is TRBV20-1, the J call TRBJ1-1; weak D call: TRBD1 (5 bases). Trimming took 2 bases from V and 2 from J, leaving 12 bases between them. CDR1 DFQATT and CDR2 SNEGSKA come from the germline V gene (reference sequence). There are 14 residues in the CDR3. CDR3 in DNA: TGCAGTGCTAGATCGGGACTACAAAACACTGAAGCTTTCTTT. This gives the protein CSARSGLQNTEAFF.

This clonotype came up a few times. A junction end diverges from the germline sequence, so it may reflect a read error. V gene TRBV7-2 combines with J gene TRBJ1-2; tentatively, D is TRBD1 (5 bases). The CDR3 extends over 14 amino acids. CDR1 and CDR2 from the germline V gene are SGHTA and FQGNSA. For the CDR3, the DNA is TGTGCCAGCAGCGTAGCGACAGACCGTCACGGCTACACCTTC. This gives the protein CASSVATDRHGYTF.

This clonotype came up a few times. The V call is TRBV29-1, the J call TRBJ1-1; D not resolved. This CDR3 spans 13 amino acids. Germline CDR1 is SQVTM and CDR2 is ANQGSEA. V was shortened by 4 bases and J by 1 base, with 10 bases between the two germline ends. The DNA of the CDR3 is TGCAGCGTTGCCGGACTTTGGAACACTGAAGCTTTCTTT. Translation: CSVAGLWNTEAFF.